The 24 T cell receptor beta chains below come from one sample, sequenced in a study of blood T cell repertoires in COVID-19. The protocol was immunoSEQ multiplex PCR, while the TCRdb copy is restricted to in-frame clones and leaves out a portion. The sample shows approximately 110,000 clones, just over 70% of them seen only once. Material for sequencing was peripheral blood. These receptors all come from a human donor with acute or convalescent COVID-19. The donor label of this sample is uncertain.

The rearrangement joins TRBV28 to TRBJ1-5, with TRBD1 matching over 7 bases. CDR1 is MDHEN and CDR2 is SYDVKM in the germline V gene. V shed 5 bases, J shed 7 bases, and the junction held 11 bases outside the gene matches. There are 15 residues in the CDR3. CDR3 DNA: TGTGCCAGCAGTCCCACGAGACAGGGCGAGCAGCCCCAGCATTTT. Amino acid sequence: CASSPTRQGEQPQHF.

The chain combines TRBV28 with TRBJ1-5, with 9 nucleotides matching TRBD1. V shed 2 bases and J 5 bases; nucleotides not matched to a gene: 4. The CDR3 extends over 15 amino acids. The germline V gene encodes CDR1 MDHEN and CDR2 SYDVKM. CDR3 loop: CASSLPGQGDQPQHF. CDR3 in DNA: TGTGCCAGCAGTTTACCGGGACAGGGCGATCAGCCCCAGCATTTT.

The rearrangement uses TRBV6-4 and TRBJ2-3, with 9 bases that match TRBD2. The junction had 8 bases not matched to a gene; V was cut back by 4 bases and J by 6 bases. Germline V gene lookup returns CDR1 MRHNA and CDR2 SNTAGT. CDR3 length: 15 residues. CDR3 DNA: TGTGCCAGCAGTGCTCGCCTAGCGGGGCAGGATACGCAGTATTTT. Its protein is CASSARLAGQDTQYF.

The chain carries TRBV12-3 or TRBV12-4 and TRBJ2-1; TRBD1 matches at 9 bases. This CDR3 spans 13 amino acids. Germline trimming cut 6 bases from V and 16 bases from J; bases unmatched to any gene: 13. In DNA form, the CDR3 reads TGTGCCAGCAGCTCCCCCAACAGGGGGCTAAAATTCTTC. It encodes CASSSPNRGLKFF.

CDR3 sequence reads: CASSKRREINTEAFF. The CDR3 DNA follows: TGTGCCAGCAGCAAAAGGAGGGAAATCAACACTGAAGCTTTCTTT. The chain carries TRBV7-9 and TRBJ1-1, with D unclear. The CDR3 has 15 amino acids. Trimming cost V 5 bases and J 2 bases, with 15 bases left between them. Per germline, CDR1 SEHNR and CDR2 FQNEAQ (reference sequence).

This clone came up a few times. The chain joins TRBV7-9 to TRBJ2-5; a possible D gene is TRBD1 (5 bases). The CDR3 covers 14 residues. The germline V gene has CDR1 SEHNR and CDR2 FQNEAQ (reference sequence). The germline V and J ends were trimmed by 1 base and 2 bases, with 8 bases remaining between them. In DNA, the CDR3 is TGTGCCAGCAGCTTAGGACAGTTTCAAGAGACCCAGTACTTC. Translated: CASSLGQFQETQYF.

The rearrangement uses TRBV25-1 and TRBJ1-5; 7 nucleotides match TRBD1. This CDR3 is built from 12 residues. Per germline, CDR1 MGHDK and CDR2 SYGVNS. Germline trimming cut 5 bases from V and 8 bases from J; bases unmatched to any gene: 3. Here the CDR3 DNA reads TGTGCCAGCAGTTTTACAGGGGAGCCCCAGCATTTT. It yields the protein CASSFTGEPQHF.

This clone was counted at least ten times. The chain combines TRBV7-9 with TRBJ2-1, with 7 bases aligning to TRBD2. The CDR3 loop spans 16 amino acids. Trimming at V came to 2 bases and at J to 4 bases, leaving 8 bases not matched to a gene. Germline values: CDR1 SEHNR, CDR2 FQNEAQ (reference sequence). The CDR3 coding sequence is TGTGCCAGCAGCTTATTCTCGTCGGGGGGATACAATGAGCAGTTCTTC. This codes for CASSLFSSGGYNEQFF.

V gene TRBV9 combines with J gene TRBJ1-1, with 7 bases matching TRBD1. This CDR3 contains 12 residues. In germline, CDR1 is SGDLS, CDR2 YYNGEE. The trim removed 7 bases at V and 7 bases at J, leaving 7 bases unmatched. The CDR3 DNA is TGTGCCAGCGACGAGTACAGGGGTGAAGCTTTCTTT. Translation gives CASDEYRGEAFF.

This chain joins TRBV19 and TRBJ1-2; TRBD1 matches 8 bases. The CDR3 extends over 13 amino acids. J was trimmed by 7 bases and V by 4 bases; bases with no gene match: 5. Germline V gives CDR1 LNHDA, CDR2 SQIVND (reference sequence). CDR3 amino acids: CASSTRTGIGYTF. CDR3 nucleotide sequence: TGTGCCAGTAGTACTCGGACAGGGATTGGCTACACCTTC.

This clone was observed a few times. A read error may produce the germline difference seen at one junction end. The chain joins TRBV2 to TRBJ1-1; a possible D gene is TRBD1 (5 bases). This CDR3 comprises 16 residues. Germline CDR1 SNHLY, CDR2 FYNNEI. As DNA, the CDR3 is TGTGCCAGCAGGGGGGGTTCCGGGACGGGGAACTCTGAAGCTTTCTTT. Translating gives CASRGGSGTGNSEAFF.

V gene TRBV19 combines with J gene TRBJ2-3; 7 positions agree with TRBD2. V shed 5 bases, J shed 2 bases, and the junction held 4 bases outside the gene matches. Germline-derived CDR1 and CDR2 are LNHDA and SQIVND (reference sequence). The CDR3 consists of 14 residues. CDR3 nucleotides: TGTGCCAGTAGTCGGCGGGACTACACAGATACGCAGTATTTT. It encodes CASSRRDYTDTQYF.

The chain's CDR3 is CAISPEGGPSETQYF. The CDR3 DNA follows: TGTGCCATCAGTCCTGAGGGGGGGCCGTCAGAGACCCAGTACTTC. J is TRBJ2-5 and V is TRBV10-3; possibly TRBD2 for D (7 bases). The CDR3 contains 15 residues. Trimming cost V 5 bases and J 4 bases, with 17 bases left between them. Germline CDR1 and CDR2: ENHRY and SYGVKD.

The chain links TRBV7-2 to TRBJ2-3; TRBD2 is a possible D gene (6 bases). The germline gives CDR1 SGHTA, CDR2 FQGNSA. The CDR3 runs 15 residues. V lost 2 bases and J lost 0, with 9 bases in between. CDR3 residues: CASSLSGTSTDTQYF. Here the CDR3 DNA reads TGTGCCAGCAGCTTATCCGGGACTAGCACAGATACGCAGTATTTT. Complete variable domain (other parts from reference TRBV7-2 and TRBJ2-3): GAGVSQSPSNKVTEKGKDVELRCDPISGHTALYWYRQSLGQGLEFLIYFQGNSAPDKSGLPSDRFSAERTGGSVSTLTIQRTQQEDSAVYLCASSLSGTSTDTQYFGPGTRLTVL.

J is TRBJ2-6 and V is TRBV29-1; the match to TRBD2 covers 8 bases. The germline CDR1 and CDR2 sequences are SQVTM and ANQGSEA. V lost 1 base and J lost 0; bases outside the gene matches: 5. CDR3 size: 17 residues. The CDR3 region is CSVEVSGGTSGANVLTF. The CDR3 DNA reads TGCAGCGTTGAAGTAAGCGGGGGCACCTCTGGGGCCAACGTCCTGACTTTC.

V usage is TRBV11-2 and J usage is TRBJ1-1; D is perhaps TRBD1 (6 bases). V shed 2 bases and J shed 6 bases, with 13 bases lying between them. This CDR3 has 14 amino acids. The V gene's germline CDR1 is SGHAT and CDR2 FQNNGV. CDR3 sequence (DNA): TGTGCCAGCAGCTTATCCTTCAGGGGTGCTGAAGCTTTCTTT. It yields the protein CASSLSFRGAEAFF.

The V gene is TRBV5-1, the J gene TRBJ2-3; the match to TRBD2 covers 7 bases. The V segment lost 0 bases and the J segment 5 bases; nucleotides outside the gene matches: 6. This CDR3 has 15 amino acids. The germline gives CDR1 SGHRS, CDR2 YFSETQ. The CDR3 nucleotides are TGCGCCAGCAGCTTGGCCCGGGGGAGGGGAGATACGCAGTATTTT. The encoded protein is CASSLARGRGDTQYF. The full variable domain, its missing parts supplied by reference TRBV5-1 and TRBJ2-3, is KAGVTQTPRYLIKTRGQQVTLSCSPISGHRSVSWYQQTPGQGLQFLFEYFSETQRNKGNFPGRFSGRQFSNSRSEMNVSTLELGDSALYLCASSLARGRGDTQYFGPGTRLTVL.

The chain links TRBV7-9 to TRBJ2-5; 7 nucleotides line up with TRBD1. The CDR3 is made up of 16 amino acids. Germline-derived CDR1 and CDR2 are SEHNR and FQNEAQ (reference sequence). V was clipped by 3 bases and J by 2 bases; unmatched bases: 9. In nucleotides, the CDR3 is TGTGCCAGCAGCTTCGGTCCAGACAGGGTTCAAGAGACCCAGTACTTC. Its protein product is CASSFGPDRVQETQYF. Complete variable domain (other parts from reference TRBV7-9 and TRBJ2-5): DTGVSQNPRHKITKRGQNVTFRCDPISEHNRLYWYRQTLGQGPEFLTYFQNEAQLEKSRLLSDRFSAERPKGSFSTLEIQRTEQGDSAMYLCASSFGPDRVQETQYFGPGTRLLVL.

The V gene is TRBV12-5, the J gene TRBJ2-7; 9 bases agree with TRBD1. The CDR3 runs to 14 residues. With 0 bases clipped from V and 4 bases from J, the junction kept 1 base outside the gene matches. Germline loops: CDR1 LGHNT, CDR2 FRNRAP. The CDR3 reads CASGLVQGAYEQYF. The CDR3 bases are TGTGCTAGTGGTTTGGTACAGGGGGCTTACGAGCAGTACTTC.

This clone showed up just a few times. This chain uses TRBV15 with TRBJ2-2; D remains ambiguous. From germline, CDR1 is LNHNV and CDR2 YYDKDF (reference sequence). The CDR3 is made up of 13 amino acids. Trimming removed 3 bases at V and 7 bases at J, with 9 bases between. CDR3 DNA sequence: TGTGCCACCAGCAGCCCTCCTAGCGGGGAGCTGTTTTTT. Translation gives CATSSPPSGELFF.

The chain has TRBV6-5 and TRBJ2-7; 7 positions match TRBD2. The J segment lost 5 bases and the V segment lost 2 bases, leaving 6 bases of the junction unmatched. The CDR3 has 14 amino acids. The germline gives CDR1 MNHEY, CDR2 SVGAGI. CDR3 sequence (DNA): TGTGCCAGCAGTTACGGGGGAGGGGTGGACGAGCAGTACTTC. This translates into CASSYGGGVDEQYF.

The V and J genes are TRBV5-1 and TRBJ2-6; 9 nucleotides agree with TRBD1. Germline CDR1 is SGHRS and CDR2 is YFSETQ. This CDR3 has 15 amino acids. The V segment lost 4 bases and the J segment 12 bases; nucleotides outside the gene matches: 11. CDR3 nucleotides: TGCGCCAGCAGCGCACGGGACAGGGAAGGTGGCGTCCTGACTTTC. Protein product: CASSARDREGGVLTF.

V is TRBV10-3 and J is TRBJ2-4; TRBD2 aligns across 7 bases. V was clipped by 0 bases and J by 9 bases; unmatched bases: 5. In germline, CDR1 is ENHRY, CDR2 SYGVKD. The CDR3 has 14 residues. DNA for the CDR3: TGTGCCATCAGTGAGTCGAACCCGGGGGGCATTCAGTACTTC. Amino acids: CAISESNPGGIQYF.

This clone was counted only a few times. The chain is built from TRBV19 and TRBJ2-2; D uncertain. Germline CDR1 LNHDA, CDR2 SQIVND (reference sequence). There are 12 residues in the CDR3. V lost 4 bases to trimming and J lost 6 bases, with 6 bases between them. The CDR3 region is CASSKRSGELFF. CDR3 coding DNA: TGTGCCAGTAGTAAGAGGTCCGGGGAGCTGTTTTTT.